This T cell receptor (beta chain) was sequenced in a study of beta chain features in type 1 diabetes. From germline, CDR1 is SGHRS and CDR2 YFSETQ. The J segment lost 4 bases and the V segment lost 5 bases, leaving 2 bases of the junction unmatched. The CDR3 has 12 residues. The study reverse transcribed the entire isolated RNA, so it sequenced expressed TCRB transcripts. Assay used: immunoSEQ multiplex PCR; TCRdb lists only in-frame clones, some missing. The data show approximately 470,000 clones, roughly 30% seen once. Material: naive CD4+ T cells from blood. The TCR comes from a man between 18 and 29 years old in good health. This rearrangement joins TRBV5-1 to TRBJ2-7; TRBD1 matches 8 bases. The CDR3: CASSQGAYEQYF. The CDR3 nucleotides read TGCGCCAGCAGTCAGGGGGCATACGAGCAGTACTTC.